One and the same sample provided the 28 T cell receptor beta chains below, sequenced in a study of blood T cell repertoires in COVID-19. Measured with immunoSEQ multiplex PCR; TCRdb has only the in-frame clones, and not every one. The sample contains about 170,000 clones, approximately 90% of which appear only once. Sequencing used peripheral blood. The receptors were sampled from a man aged 30 to 45 with COVID-19, enrolled during active disease.

The V gene is TRBV19, the J gene TRBJ2-5; 7 bases line up with TRBD1. The germline V gene encodes CDR1 LNHDA and CDR2 SQIVND (reference sequence). Trimming cost V 5 bases and J 2 bases; bases outside gene matches: 5. The CDR3 spans 14 residues. CDR3 in DNA: TGTGCCAGTAGTGTCGGGACAGCTCAAGAGACCCAGTACTTC. Its translation: CASSVGTAQETQYF.

The genes are TRBV12-5 and TRBJ2-1; 14 positions agree with TRBD2. This CDR3 is 18 amino acids long. The germline V gene has CDR1 LGHNT and CDR2 FRNRAP. With V trimmed by 4 bases and J by 6 bases, 11 bases remained unmatched. The CDR3 sequence is CASGYTVHGLAGGNEQFF. The CDR3 nucleotides read TGTGCTAGTGGTTATACCGTCCATGGACTAGCGGGAGGCAATGAGCAGTTCTTC.

The J gene is TRBJ2-3, the V gene TRBV7-8, with 8 bases aligning to TRBD2. The CDR3 loop spans 14 amino acids. The J segment lost 5 bases and the V segment lost 8 bases, leaving 9 bases of the junction unmatched. Germline V gives CDR1 SGHVS, CDR2 FQNEAQ. DNA of the CDR3: TGTGCCAGCCTCCCCCGGCTAGCGGGAGATACGCAGTATTTT. It yields the protein CASLPRLAGDTQYF.

This chain links TRBV13 with TRBJ2-7, with 13 bases that match TRBD2. Germline V lookup: CDR1 PRHDT, CDR2 FYEKMQ (reference sequence). V lost 1 base to trimming and J lost 4 bases; unmatched junction nucleotides: 4. The CDR3 loop spans 16 amino acids. The CDR3 loop reads CASSLVGTSGVYEQYF. CDR3 nucleotides: TGTGCCAGCAGCTTAGTAGGGACTAGCGGGGTGTACGAGCAGTACTTC.

In nucleotides, the CDR3 is TGTGCCACCAGCAGAGATCTCGGACAGTCGAACACCGGGGAGCTGTTTTTT. Protein sequence: CATSRDLGQSNTGELFF. V is TRBV15 and J is TRBJ2-2; D might be TRBD1 (6 bases). The CDR3 extends over 17 amino acids. The germline V and J ends were trimmed by 0 bases and 0 bases, with 11 bases remaining between them. The germline V gene has CDR1 LNHNV and CDR2 YYDKDF (reference sequence). Variable domain in full (rest from reference TRBV15 and TRBJ2-2): DAMVIQNPRYQVTQFGKPVTLSCSQTLNHNVMYWYQQKSSQAPKLLFHYYDKDFNNEADTPDNFQSRRPNTSFCFLDIRSPGLGDTAMYLCATSRDLGQSNTGELFFGEGSRLTVL.

The chain couples TRBV10-3 to TRBJ1-2; D may be TRBD1 (5 bases). Germline V lookup: CDR1 ENHRY, CDR2 SYGVKD. V was trimmed by 2 bases and J by 2 bases, leaving 18 bases between them. This CDR3 contains 17 residues. The CDR3 protein is CAISERQPQVSNYGYTF. CDR3 sequence (DNA): TGTGCCATCAGTGAGAGACAGCCGCAGGTCTCAAACTATGGCTACACCTTC.

The chain has TRBV24-1 and TRBJ2-1, with D possibly matching TRBD1 (6 bases). Trimming removed 7 bases from V and 4 bases from J, with 10 bases in between. The CDR3 has 13 amino acids. Germline values: CDR1 KGHDR, CDR2 SFDVKD. The CDR3 reads CATSLDRYNEQFF. The CDR3 DNA follows: TGTGCCACCAGCCTGGACAGATACAATGAGCAGTTCTTC.

Here the CDR3 DNA reads TGCAGCGTTCCGGGTGAGCAGGGGGCGTACTATGGCTACACCTTC. It is translated as CSVPGEQGAYYGYTF. This chain links TRBV29-1 with TRBJ1-2; 8 bases align to TRBD1. Germline V gene lookup returns CDR1 SQVTM and CDR2 ANQGSEA. CDR3 length: 15 residues. After removal of 5 bases from V and 3 bases from J, the junction contained 11 bases not matched to a gene.

Note on this clone: The sample holds other DNA sequences that translate to the same CDR3. The chain links TRBV6-5 to TRBJ1-5; 10 bases are shared with TRBD1. The germline gives CDR1 MNHEY, CDR2 SVGAGI. The CDR3 has 14 residues. V gave up 5 bases and J gave up 4 bases; unmatched junction bases: 2. CDR3 in DNA: TGTGCCAGCAGTCGGGACAGGGGTAATCAGCCCCAGCATTTT. It encodes CASSRDRGNQPQHF.

This chain uses TRBV4-3 with TRBJ2-2, with TRBD2 identical over 7 bases. Trimming cost V 4 bases and J 7 bases; bases outside gene matches: 6. The CDR3 is made up of 14 amino acids. CDR1 is LGHNA, CDR2 YSLEER, per germline. The CDR3, as DNA: TGCGCCAGCAGCCCCAGGGAGGGCAGCGGGGAGCTGTTTTTT. Its translation: CASSPREGSGELFF.

The chain has TRBV6-4 and TRBJ1-2, with 7 nucleotides matching TRBD1. The CDR3 runs to 13 residues. V was pared by 5 bases and J by 4 bases, with 4 bases of the junction left unmatched. Germline V gene sequence: CDR1 MRHNA, CDR2 SNTAGT. The CDR3, as DNA: TGTGCCAGCAGTCAGACAGGGTCCTATGGCTACACCTTC. Residues: CASSQTGSYGYTF.

The gene calls are TRBV27 and TRBJ1-2; D remains ambiguous. Trimming pared 3 bases from V and 2 bases from J, leaving 7 bases between. From germline, CDR1 is MNHEY and CDR2 SMNVEV (reference sequence). The CDR3 contains 13 residues. This CDR3 is CASSFAGNYGYTF. DNA for the CDR3: TGTGCCAGCAGTTTCGCGGGGAACTATGGCTACACCTTC.

The chain recombines TRBV3-1 (or the pseudogene TRBV3-2) with TRBJ1-3; unclear D gene. The CDR3 is 14 residues long. CDR1 LGHDT and CDR2 YNNKEL come from the germline V gene (reference sequence). Trimming pared 2 bases from V and 0 bases from J, leaving 5 bases between. The CDR3 reads CASSQLRSGNTIYF. As DNA, the CDR3 is TGTGCCAGCAGCCAATTGCGCTCTGGAAACACCATATATTTT.

V gene TRBV29-1 combines with J gene TRBJ2-7; perhaps TRBD1 as D (6 bases). Trimming left V 5 bases short and J 3 bases short, with 11 bases between. There are 12 residues in the CDR3. The germline V gene encodes CDR1 SQVTM and CDR2 ANQGSEA. CDR3 coding DNA: TGCAGCGTTTTCCTGGACAGCTACGAGCAGTACTTC. Translating it yields CSVFLDSYEQYF.

This clone was detected once. The chain employs TRBV7-2 and TRBJ1-2, with a possible D match to TRBD1 (5 bases). V was cut by 2 bases and J by 4 bases, with 14 bases left in between. The CDR3 consists of 15 residues. Germline V gene lookup returns CDR1 SGHTA and CDR2 FQGNSA. The CDR3 DNA is TGTGCCAGCAGCTTAAGGGGCGGGGGGAGCTATGGCTACACCTTC. It codes for CASSLRGGGSYGYTF.

The chain joins TRBV6-1 to TRBJ2-3; TRBD1 aligns across 7 bases. The CDR3 totals 15 residues. CDR1 and CDR2 from the germline V gene are MNHNS and SASEGT. The V and J ends lost 3 bases and 0 bases, in that order; junction bases with no gene match: 3. The CDR3 DNA reads as TGTGCCAGCAGTGACGGACAGGCGAGCACAGATACGCAGTATTTT. It specifies CASSDGQASTDTQYF.

J is TRBJ1-1 and V is TRBV13, with 8 positions matching TRBD1. V trimming: 3 bases; J trimming: 5 bases; junction bases outside the gene matches: 2. The germline V gene has CDR1 PRHDT and CDR2 FYEKMQ (reference sequence). This CDR3 contains 13 residues. The CDR3, as DNA: TGTGCCAGCAGCTTCTACAGGGGGACTGAAGCTTTCTTT. Translating it yields CASSFYRGTEAFF. Based on the CDR3 plus reference TRBV13 and TRBJ1-1, the full variable domain is AAGVIQSPRHLIKEKRETATLKCYPIPRHDTVYWYQQGPGQDPQFLISFYEKMQSDKGSIPDRFSAQQFSDYHSELNMSSLELGDSALYFCASSFYRGTEAFFGQGTRLTVV.

J is TRBJ2-3 and V is TRBV6-4, with TRBD1 matching 7 bases. Germline V CDR1 and CDR2: MRHNA, SNTAGT. Unmatched junction bases numbered 7, after V lost 6 bases and J lost 1 base. This CDR3 has 15 amino acids. The CDR3 is CASSLEGAGTDTQYF. The CDR3 region has the DNA TGTGCCAGCAGCCTCGAGGGGGCAGGCACAGATACGCAGTATTTT.

The chain links TRBV5-1 to TRBJ1-5; D call uncertain. The CDR3 is 15 amino acids. Germline values: CDR1 SGHRS, CDR2 YFSETQ. The V gene lost 7 bases and the J gene lost 7 bases, with 21 bases spanning the gap. In nucleotides, the CDR3 is TGCGCCAGCGCACCCACCCCTTTATTAGAACAGCCCCAGCATTTT. Translated: CASAPTPLLEQPQHF.

V and J are TRBV11-3 and TRBJ1-6; D possibly corresponds to TRBD1 (6 bases). CDR3 length: 15 amino acids. CDR1 is SGHNT, CDR2 YENEEA, per germline. V was shortened by 1 base and J by 5 bases, with 9 bases between the two germline ends. The CDR3, as DNA: TGTGCCAGCAGCTTAGGAGGGGGAGATAATTCACCCCTCCACTTT. Its protein is CASSLGGGDNSPLHF.

The chain carries TRBV24-1 and TRBJ2-3, with D unclear. The V end was cut by 4 bases, the J end by 6 bases, with 16 bases between. Germline CDR1 KGHDR, CDR2 SFDVKD. The CDR3 loop spans 15 amino acids. The CDR3 loop reads CATSDHRFQADTQYF. DNA of the CDR3: TGTGCCACCAGTGACCACAGATTTCAGGCGGATACGCAGTATTTT.

The count of this clone is one. The chain has TRBV24-1 and TRBJ2-7; D is possibly TRBD1 (6 bases). The CDR3 covers 17 residues. Germline V gene lookup returns CDR1 KGHDR and CDR2 SFDVKD. The V end lost 3 bases, the J end lost 4 bases, and 21 bases lay between the germline ends. The CDR3 DNA sequence: TGTGCCACCAGTGATATTACACAGGGACCGGAGAGATACGAGCAGTACTTC. Translated: CATSDITQGPERYEQYF.

The V call is TRBV7-8, the J call TRBJ2-2, with D perhaps TRBD1 (5 bases). The CDR3 extends over 15 amino acids. V lost 3 bases and J lost 0, with 8 bases in between. Germline V CDR1 and CDR2: SGHVS, FQNEAQ. The CDR3 coding sequence is TGTGCCAGCAGCTTCAGGGCCACGAACACCGGGGAGCTGTTTTTT. Residues: CASSFRATNTGELFF. Using reference TRBV7-8 and TRBJ2-2 for the parts outside the CDR3, the full variable domain is GAGVSQSPRYKVAKRGQDVALRCDPISGHVSLFWYQQALGQGPEFLTYFQNEAQLDKSGLPSDRFFAERPEGSVSTLKIQRTQQEDSAVYLCASSFRATNTGELFFGEGSRLTVL.

The chain has TRBV6-2 or TRBV6-3 and TRBJ1-5; D is unclear. The germline V and J ends were trimmed by 0 bases and 4 bases, with 4 bases remaining between them. Germline CDR1 and CDR2: MNHEY and SVGEGT. CDR3 size: 13 residues. CDR3 sequence reads: CASSYSMNQPQHF. For the CDR3, the DNA is TGTGCCAGCAGTTACTCCATGAATCAGCCCCAGCATTTT.

The V and J genes are TRBV12-3 or TRBV12-4 and TRBJ2-5; possible D gene TRBD1, 5 bases. CDR3 length: 13 residues. V was pared by 1 base and J by 4 bases, with 7 bases between. CDR3 DNA: TGTGCCAGCAGTTTAGACAGGTCAGAGACCCAGTACTTC. This gives the protein CASSLDRSETQYF.

The V and J genes are TRBV7-2 and TRBJ2-5, with TRBD2 matching over 11 bases. The CDR3 totals 19 residues. Trimming at V came to 1 base and at J to 1 base, leaving 11 bases not matched to a gene. Germline-derived CDR1 and CDR2 are SGHTA and FQGNSA. CDR3 amino acids: CASSLVVSGGAFSQETQYF. CDR3 DNA: TGTGCCAGCAGCTTAGTGGTTAGCGGGGGGGCCTTTTCCCAAGAGACCCAGTACTTC.

The V gene is TRBV4-2, the J gene TRBJ2-2; 14 bases fit TRBD2. CDR1 and CDR2 from the germline V gene are LGHNA and YNFKEQ. This CDR3 is built from 18 residues. Unmatched junction bases numbered 2, after V lost 2 bases and J lost 0 bases. CDR3 region: CASSQTGLAGANTGELFF. DNA of the CDR3: TGTGCCAGCAGCCAAACGGGACTAGCGGGAGCGAACACCGGGGAGCTGTTTTTT.

The chain recombines TRBV12-5 with TRBJ2-1; a possible D gene is TRBD2 (5 bases). The CDR3 contains 13 residues. Germline CDR1 reads LGHNT; CDR2 reads FRNRAP. Deletions cut 0 bases from V and 10 bases from J, with 10 bases between. This chain's CDR3 is CASGLVSTGEQFF. DNA of the CDR3: TGTGCTAGTGGTTTGGTATCAACGGGGGAGCAGTTCTTC.